This TCR beta chain was retrieved from a study of blood T cell repertoires in COVID-19. Study context: Researchers got acute and convalescent COVID-19 samples from the United States, Italy and Spain. Sample material is recorded as cDNA or gDNA derived from T cells, B-cell-depleted T cells, or PBMCs.

Germline V CDR1 and CDR2: MNHEY, SVGAGI. Trimming removed 2 bases from V and 5 bases from J, with 12 bases in between. CDR3 size: 14 residues. As handled by the study authors: Using reference gene primer amplification, nucleated cell counts were estimated. Assay: immunoSEQ multiplex PCR; the TCRdb copy retains only in-frame clones and omits some. That table gives V, J and clone size, and the DNA gave D and trimming. This sample carries 220,000 or so clones, over 60% of them seen once, and the ten largest clones take 4.5% to 7%. The genes are TRBV6-5 and TRBJ1-2; D remains unclear. The sequenced material came from peripheral blood. The sequence was collected from a woman in her 70s with acute or convalescent COVID-19. CDR3 coding DNA: TGTGCCAGCAGTTACGACCTAATCGGGTATGGCTACACCTTC. This sequence encodes CASSYDLIGYGYTF.